This TCR beta chain stems from a study of monozygotic twins with inflammatory bowel disease. Regarding the study as a whole: Repertoire similarity did not differ between concordant and discordant twins, perhaps due to limited power. What may have added variability to patient repertoires is that immunosuppressive treatments differed. Healthy co-twins had higher TCRbeta inverse Simpson diversity than their IBD twins.

A 2.5 ml blood sample was drawn per donor. TCRdb reprocessed the 5' RACE reads and reports one entry per CDR3 protein, with no DNA. Its table lists 150,000 to 200,000 distinct CDR3 sequences. As to this clonotype: The antigen remains undetermined.

The TCR was taken from a human donor with ulcerative colitis or Crohn's disease, or a healthy co-twin of an affected twin (not recorded which). What was sequenced was blood.

The CDR3 here is CSARDRESNQPQHF. This chain connects TRBV20-1 to TRBJ1-5; the TCRdb call, TRBD1, lacks DNA for checking. Germline V CDR1 and CDR2: DFQATT, SNEGSKA (reference sequence). The CDR3 sequence is 14 residues long.